The 19 T cell receptor beta chains below come from one sample, sequenced in a study of CD8 T cells in ankylosing spondylitis. TCRdb reprocessed the 5' RACE reads with MiXCR, giving one entry per CDR3 protein. The sample contains about 33,000 distinct CDR3 sequences, 13% to 15% of which appear only once. Sequenced: blood. The receptors come from a male donor with ankylosing spondylitis or in good health (not recorded which).

This clonotype was recorded many times. This chain uses TRBV7-2 with TRBJ1-6, with D tentatively TRBD1 (6 bases). Germline V CDR1 and CDR2: SGHTA, FQGNSA. V lost 5 bases and J lost 7, with 18 bases in between. The CDR3 contains 16 residues. The CDR3 DNA sequence: TGTGCCAGCAGCCCTACCTCGGGGAGGGGGAATTCACCCCTCCACTTT. Its protein product is CASSPTSGRGNSPLHF.

The chain combines TRBV7-9 with TRBJ1-1, with D hard to call. The CDR3 extends over 12 amino acids. The germline CDR1 and CDR2 sequences are SEHNR and FQNEAQ (reference sequence). V lost 3 bases and J 8 bases, leaving 10 bases between the germline ends. The CDR3 reads CASSFGNEEAFF. CDR3 bases: TGTGCCAGCAGCTTCGGGAACGAGGAAGCTTTCTTT. Full variable domain (outside the CDR3, taken from reference TRBV7-9 and TRBJ1-1): DTGVSQNPRHKITKRGQNVTFRCDPISEHNRLYWYRQTLGQGPEFLTYFQNEAQLEKSRLLSDRFSAERPKGSFSTLEIQRTEQGDSAMYLCASSFGNEEAFFGQGTRLTVV.

The CDR3 reads CASSPWESNTEAFF. In DNA form, the CDR3 reads TGTGCCAGCAGCCCCTGGGAGTCGAACACTGAAGCTTTCTTT. The gene calls are TRBV9 and TRBJ1-1, with D hard to call. Germline V lookup: CDR1 SGDLS, CDR2 YYNGEE. CDR3 length equals 14 residues. V was pared by 4 bases and J by 1 base, with 11 bases between.

This chain uses TRBV11-3 with TRBJ2-5; D is uncertain. Germline V CDR1 and CDR2: SGHNT, YENEEA. The CDR3 consists of 15 residues. V shed 2 bases and J shed 7 bases, with 17 bases lying between them. As DNA, the CDR3 is TGTGCCAGCAGCTTACGGCAGGATCCCCGCGGGACCCAGTACTTC. Protein: CASSLRQDPRGTQYF.

The chain has TRBV20-1 and TRBJ1-5; D perhaps matches TRBD1 (6 bases). In germline, CDR1 is DFQATT, CDR2 SNEGSKA (reference sequence). Trimming removed 6 bases at V and 2 bases at J, with 14 bases between. The CDR3 covers 14 residues. The CDR3 spells CSASRGSGNQPQHF. CDR3 coding DNA: TGCAGTGCCAGCAGGGGTAGCGGCAATCAGCCCCAGCATTTT.

This clonotype was recorded a few times. The chain employs TRBV29-1 and TRBJ2-5; 10 bases map to TRBD1. The J segment lost 4 bases and the V segment lost 6 bases, leaving 8 bases of the junction unmatched. Germline V gives CDR1 SQVTM, CDR2 ANQGSEA. The CDR3 consists of 14 residues. The CDR3 is CSVTGQGTRETQYF. The CDR3, as DNA: TGCAGCGTGACGGGACAGGGGACGAGAGAGACCCAGTACTTC.

The rearrangement joins TRBV10-3 to TRBJ2-2; D is ambiguous. V lost 4 bases and J 4 bases, leaving 10 bases between the germline ends. This CDR3 spans 14 amino acids. Germline CDR1 reads ENHRY; CDR2 reads SYGVKD. The CDR3 is CAISVGPGTGELFF. The CDR3 DNA follows: TGTGCCATCAGTGTAGGGCCGGGCACCGGGGAGCTGTTTTTT.

Concerning this clonotype: The junction departs from the called germline gene at one end, perhaps through a read error. The rearrangement links TRBV2 to TRBJ2-1, with TRBD2 matching over 10 bases. Germline assignment: CDR1 SNHLY and CDR2 FYNNEI. CDR3 length: 12 amino acids. CDR3 region: CASSPGTSAWIF. The CDR3 bases are TGTGCCAGCAGTCCCGGGACTAGCGCATGGATCTTC.

J is TRBJ2-1 and V is TRBV20-1; D assignment may be TRBD1 or TRBD2 (6 bases each). CDR1 DFQATT and CDR2 SNEGSKA come from the germline V gene (reference sequence). Trimming removed 6 bases at V and 10 bases at J, with 16 bases between. The CDR3 loop spans 12 amino acids. CDR3 sequence reads: CSAQSRGEEQFF. For the CDR3, the DNA is TGCAGTGCCCAAAGTAGGGGGGAGGAGCAGTTCTTC.

The chain's CDR3 is CASSTDISNQPQHF. In DNA form, the CDR3 reads TGTGCCAGCAGCACGGACATTAGCAATCAGCCCCAGCATTTT. The chain joins TRBV7-9 to TRBJ1-5; a weak D match, TRBD1 (5 bases). Germline CDR1 reads SEHNR; CDR2 reads FQNEAQ (reference sequence). Trimming left V 5 bases short and J 0 bases short, with 8 bases between. This CDR3 spans 14 amino acids. The full variable domain, in which reference TRBV7-9 and TRBJ1-5 provide the parts outside the CDR3, is DTGVSQNPRHKITKRGQNVTFRCDPISEHNRLYWYRQTLGQGPEFLTYFQNEAQLEKSRLLSDRFSAERPKGSFSTLEIQRTEQGDSAMYLCASSTDISNQPQHFGDGTRLSIL.

V gene TRBV27 combines with J gene TRBJ2-2; TRBD2 is a possible D gene (5 bases). The V gene's germline CDR1 is MNHEY and CDR2 SMNVEV (reference sequence). The CDR3 is 17 amino acids. Trimming took off 2 bases at V and 0 bases at J, with 13 bases between the two ends. The CDR3 sequence: CASSLRSGGTNTGELFF. DNA of the CDR3: TGTGCCAGCAGTTTAAGGAGCGGCGGTACGAACACCGGGGAGCTGTTTTTT.

The gene calls are TRBV5-1 and TRBJ2-7; 7 bases map to TRBD1. From germline, CDR1 is SGHRS and CDR2 YFSETQ. The CDR3 has 14 residues. Trimming removed 3 bases from V and 1 base from J; junction bases left unmatched: 4. The CDR3 bases are TGCGCCAGCAGCTGGGGGACAGAGTCCTACGAGCAGTACTTC. It is translated as CASSWGTESYEQYF.

This clonotype was observed a handful of times. The V call is TRBV6-5, the J call TRBJ2-1; TRBD2 is a possible D gene (5 bases). V lost 0 bases, J lost 9 bases, and 12 bases lay in between. Germline-derived CDR1 and CDR2 are MNHEY and SVGAGI. This CDR3 has 14 residues. CDR3 DNA: TGTGCCAGCAGTTACTCACTCGGGGAGCCTGAGCAGTTCTTC. Amino acid sequence: CASSYSLGEPEQFF.

This clonotype has at least ten counts. This chain connects TRBV5-1 to TRBJ1-5; 8 nucleotides line up with TRBD1. After removal of 4 bases from V and 7 bases from J, the junction contained 7 bases not matched to a gene. CDR3 size: 14 residues. CDR1 is SGHRS and CDR2 is YFSETQ in the germline V gene. CDR3 in amino acids: CASSVGQGQQPQHF. The CDR3 nucleotides are TGCGCCAGCAGCGTTGGACAGGGCCAACAGCCCCAGCATTTT.

The CDR3 DNA is TGTGCCAGCAGCTTGGTTCCCAGACGAGACACTGAAGCTTTCTTT. It codes for CASSLVPRRDTEAFF. This chain uses TRBV5-5 with TRBJ1-1; D remains unclear. Germline assignment: CDR1 SGHKS and CDR2 YYEKEE (reference sequence). The CDR3 is 15 residues long. V was pared by 0 bases and J by 3 bases, with 12 bases between.

This chain connects TRBV5-5 to TRBJ2-1; 8 nucleotides agree with TRBD1. Germline lookup yields CDR1 SGHKS and CDR2 YYEKEE (reference sequence). This CDR3 is built from 16 residues. V was clipped by 2 bases and J by 6 bases; unmatched bases: 10. The CDR3 spells CASSFGVWTGSNEQFF. DNA of the CDR3: TGTGCCAGCAGCTTCGGCGTGTGGACAGGGAGCAATGAGCAGTTCTTC.

This clonotype has a handful of counts. The chain uses TRBV7-3 and TRBJ2-2, with D possibly being TRBD2 (6 bases). This CDR3 is 16 amino acids long. Trimming stripped 5 bases from V and 4 bases from J, with 17 bases between. Per the germline V gene, CDR1 is SGHTA and CDR2 is FQGTGA. CDR3 coding DNA: TGTGCCAGCAGCCAAATCCAGGGAGGCGGCACCGGGGAGCTGTTTTTT. It yields the protein CASSQIQGGGTGELFF.

This clonotype was observed a few times. The rearrangement joins TRBV4-2 to TRBJ2-6; perhaps D is TRBD1 or TRBD2 (5 bases each). The CDR3 consists of 17 residues. The V and J ends lost 2 bases and 0 bases respectively, with 11 bases between them. Germline V gene lookup returns CDR1 LGHNA and CDR2 YNFKEQ. CDR3 in amino acids: CASSQKSGPSGANVLTF. CDR3 coding DNA: TGTGCCAGCAGCCAAAAGTCGGGACCCTCTGGGGCCAACGTCCTGACTTTC.

In this sample, this clonotype turned up a few times. The chain has TRBV6-5 and TRBJ1-2; 7 bases match TRBD1. The germline CDR1 and CDR2 sequences are MNHEY and SVGAGI. V gave up 6 bases and J gave up 4 bases; unmatched junction bases: 8. The CDR3 runs to 14 residues. The CDR3 sequence is CASRTRQGPYGYTF. The CDR3, as DNA: TGTGCCAGCAGAACCCGACAGGGACCCTATGGCTACACCTTC.